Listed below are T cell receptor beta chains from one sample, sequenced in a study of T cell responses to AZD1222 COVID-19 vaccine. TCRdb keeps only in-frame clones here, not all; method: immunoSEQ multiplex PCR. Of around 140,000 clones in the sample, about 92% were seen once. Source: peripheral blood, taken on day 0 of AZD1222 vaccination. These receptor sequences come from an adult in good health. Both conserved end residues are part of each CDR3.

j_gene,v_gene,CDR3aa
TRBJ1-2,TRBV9,CASSVDRGRNYGYTF
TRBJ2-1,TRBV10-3,CAIRGPSSWNEQFF
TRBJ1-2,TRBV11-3,CASSKGGVVGYGYTF
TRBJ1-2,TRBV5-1,CASSTTAPYGYTF
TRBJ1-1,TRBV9,CASSVRGELNTEAFF
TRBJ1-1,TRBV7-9,CASSRPRGIEAFF
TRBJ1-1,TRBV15,CATSRGTGAHTEAFF
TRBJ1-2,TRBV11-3,CASSSLAGTGDNYGYTF
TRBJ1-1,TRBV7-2,CASSLASRGTEAFF
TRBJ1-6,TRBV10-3,CAISDRGEPLHF
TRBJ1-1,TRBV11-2,CASSLVVGEAFF
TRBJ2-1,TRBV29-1,CSVWRNEQFF
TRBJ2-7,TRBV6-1,CASSETERQYF
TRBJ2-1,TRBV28,CASTKGLAGGYNEQFF
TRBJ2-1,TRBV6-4,CASSESVAGLNEQFF
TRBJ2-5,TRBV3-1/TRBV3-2,CASSRSGETQYF
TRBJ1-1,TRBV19,CASGTVNTEAFF
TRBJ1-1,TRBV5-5,CASSPWLPGEAFF
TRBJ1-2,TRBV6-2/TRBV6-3,CASSWNGRRGYTF
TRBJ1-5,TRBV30,CAWSSGTGYQPQHF
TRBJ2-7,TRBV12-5,CASGLIYYEQYF
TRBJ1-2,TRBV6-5,CASSSRGVDGYTF
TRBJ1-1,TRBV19,CASRHGTGGEAFF
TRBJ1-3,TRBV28,CASSLDYGPAASGNTIYF
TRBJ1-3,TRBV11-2,CASSLAMISGNTIYF
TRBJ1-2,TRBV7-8,CASSLDDRKHGYTF
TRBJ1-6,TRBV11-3,CASSLRTNSPLHF
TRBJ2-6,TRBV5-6,CASSLWGAGANVLTF
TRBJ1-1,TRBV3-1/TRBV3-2,CASGRRQGSTEAFF
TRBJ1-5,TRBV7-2,CASSLSGQGNQPQHF
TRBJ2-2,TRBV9,CASSVGVDQLGELFF
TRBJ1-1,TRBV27,CASRVGGFDTEAFF
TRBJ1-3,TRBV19,CASNRVFSGNTIYF
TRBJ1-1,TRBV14,CASSQALGRDTEAFF
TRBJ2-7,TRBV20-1,CSARDFYEQYF
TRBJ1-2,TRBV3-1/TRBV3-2,CASSQDRTGEGYGYTF
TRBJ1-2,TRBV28,CASSFGPDNYGYTF
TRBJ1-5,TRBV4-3,CASSLPTSPNQPQHF
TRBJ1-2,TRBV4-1,CASSQRDYGYTF
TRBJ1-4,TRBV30,CAWSETGGVLREKLFF
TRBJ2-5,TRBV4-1,CASSQKTSGGQETQYF
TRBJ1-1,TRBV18,CASSGDMNTEAFF
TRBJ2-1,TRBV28,CASSLVAGVTKTYNEQFF
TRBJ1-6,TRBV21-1,CASIRGNHNSPLHF
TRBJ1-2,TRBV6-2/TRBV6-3,CASSVRYQSSSYGYTF
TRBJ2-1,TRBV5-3,CARTEPQGRSYNEQFF